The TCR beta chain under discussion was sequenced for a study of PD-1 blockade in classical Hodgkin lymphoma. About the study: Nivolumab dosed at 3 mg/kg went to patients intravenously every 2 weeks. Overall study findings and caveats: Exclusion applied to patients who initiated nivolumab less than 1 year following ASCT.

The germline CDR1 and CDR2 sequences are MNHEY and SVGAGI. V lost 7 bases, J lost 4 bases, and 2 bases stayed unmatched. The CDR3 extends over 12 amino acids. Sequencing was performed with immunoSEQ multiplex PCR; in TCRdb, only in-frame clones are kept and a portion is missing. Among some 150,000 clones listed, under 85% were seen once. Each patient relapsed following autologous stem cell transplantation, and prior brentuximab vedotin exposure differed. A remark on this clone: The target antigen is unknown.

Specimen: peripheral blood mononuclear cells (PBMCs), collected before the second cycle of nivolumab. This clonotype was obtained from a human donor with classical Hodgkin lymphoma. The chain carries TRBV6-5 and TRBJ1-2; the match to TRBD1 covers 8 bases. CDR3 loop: CASTQGAYGYTF. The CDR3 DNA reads TGTGCCAGCACTCAGGGGGCCTATGGCTACACCTTC.